This note documents a single T cell receptor (beta chain) sequence. This specimen comes from a study of blood T cells in healthy people across ages. In the study overall: When template switching was applied, about one barcoded beta molecule was captured per two T cells.

The V end lost 6 bases, the J end lost 6 bases, and 17 bases lay between the germline ends. Germline-derived CDR1 and CDR2 are DFQATT and SNEGSKA (reference sequence). CDR3 length equals 13 residues. A second PCR of 7 to 11 cycles used a sample-barcoded 5' primer and a J-beta primer mix. TCRdb re-derived calls from the 5' RACE reads in MiXCR, one entry per CDR3 protein. The top ten clones hold about a fifth of a sample with almost 1 million distinct CDR3 sequences, about 53% of them seen once. This clonotype was obtained from a woman in her sixties or seventies in good health. The specimen sequenced was blood. This chain links TRBV20-1 with TRBJ1-2; D unclear. CDR3 in amino acids: CSARTRGEDGYTF. The DNA for the CDR3 is TGCAGTGCCAGAACGCGAGGAGAGGATGGCTACACCTTC.